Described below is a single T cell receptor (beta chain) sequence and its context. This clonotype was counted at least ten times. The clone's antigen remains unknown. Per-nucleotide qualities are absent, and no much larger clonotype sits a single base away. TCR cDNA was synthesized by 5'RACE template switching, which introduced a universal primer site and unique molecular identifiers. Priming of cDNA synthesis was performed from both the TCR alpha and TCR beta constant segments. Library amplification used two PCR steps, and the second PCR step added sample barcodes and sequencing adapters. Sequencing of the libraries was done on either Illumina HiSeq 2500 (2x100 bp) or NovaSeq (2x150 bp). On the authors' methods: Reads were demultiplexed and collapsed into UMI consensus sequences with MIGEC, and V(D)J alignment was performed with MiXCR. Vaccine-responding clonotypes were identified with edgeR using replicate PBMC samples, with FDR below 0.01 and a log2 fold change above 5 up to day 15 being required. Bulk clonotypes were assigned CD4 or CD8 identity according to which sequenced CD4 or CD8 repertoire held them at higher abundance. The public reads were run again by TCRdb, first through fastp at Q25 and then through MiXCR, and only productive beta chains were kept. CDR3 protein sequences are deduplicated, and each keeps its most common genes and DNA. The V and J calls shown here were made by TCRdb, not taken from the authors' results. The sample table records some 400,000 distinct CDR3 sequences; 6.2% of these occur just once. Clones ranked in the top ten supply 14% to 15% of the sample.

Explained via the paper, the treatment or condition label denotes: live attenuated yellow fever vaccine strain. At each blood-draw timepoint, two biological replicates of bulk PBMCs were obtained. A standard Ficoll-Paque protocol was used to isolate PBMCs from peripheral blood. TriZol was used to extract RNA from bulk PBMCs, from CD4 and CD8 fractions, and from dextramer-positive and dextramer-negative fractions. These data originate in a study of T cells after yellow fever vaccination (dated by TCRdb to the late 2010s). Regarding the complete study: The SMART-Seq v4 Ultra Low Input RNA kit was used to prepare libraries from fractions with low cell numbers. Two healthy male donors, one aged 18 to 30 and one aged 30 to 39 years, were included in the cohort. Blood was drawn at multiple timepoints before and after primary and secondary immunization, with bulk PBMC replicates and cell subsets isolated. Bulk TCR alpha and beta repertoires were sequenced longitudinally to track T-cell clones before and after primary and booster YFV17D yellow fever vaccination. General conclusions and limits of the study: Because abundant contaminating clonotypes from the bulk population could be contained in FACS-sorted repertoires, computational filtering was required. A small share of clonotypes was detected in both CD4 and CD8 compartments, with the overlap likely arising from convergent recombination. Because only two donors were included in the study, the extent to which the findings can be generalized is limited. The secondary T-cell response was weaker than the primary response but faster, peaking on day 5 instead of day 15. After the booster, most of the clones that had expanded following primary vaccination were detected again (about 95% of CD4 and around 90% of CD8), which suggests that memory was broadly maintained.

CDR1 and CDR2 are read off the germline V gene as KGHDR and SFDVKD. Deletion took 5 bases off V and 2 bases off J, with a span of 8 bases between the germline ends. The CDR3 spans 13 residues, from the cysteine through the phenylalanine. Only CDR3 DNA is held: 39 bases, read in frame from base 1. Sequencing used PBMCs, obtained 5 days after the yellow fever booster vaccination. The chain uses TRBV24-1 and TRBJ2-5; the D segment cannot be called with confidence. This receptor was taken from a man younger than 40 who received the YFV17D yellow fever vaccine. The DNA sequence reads TGTGCCACCAGTGGGCCAGGACAAGAGACCCAGTACTTC. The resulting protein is CATSGPGQETQYF.